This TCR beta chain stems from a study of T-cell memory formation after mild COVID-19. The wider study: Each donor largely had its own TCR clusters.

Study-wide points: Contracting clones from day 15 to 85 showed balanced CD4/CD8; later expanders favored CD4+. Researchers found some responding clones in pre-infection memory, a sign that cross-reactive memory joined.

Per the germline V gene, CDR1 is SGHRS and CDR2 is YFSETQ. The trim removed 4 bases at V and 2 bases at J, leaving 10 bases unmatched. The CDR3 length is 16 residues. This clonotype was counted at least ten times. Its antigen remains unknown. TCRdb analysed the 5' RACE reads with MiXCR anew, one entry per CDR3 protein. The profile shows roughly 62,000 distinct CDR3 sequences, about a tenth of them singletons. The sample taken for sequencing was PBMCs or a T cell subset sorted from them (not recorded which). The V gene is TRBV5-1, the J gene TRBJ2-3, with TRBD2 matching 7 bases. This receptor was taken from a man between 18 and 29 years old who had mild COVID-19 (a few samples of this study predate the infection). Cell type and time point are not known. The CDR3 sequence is CASSTAGDPYTDTQYF. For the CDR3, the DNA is TGCGCCAGCAGCACGGCGGGGGACCCTTACACAGATACGCAGTATTTT. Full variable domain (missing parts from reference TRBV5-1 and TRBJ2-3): KAGVTQTPRYLIKTRGQQVTLSCSPISGHRSVSWYQQTPGQGLQFLFEYFSETQRNKGNFPGRFSGRQFSNSRSEMNVSTLELGDSALYLCASSTAGDPYTDTQYFGPGTRLTVL.